This record looks at one T cell receptor beta chain sequence and its context. Its target is unknown. TCR beta sequences were obtained from blood CD8+ and CD4+ T cells. This entry is derived from a study of CD8 T cells in Susac syndrome. On the study more broadly: When blood was drawn, the patients with Susac syndrome were therapy-naive, on corticosteroids, or on intravenous immunoglobulin alone. Study conclusions and caveats: The CD4+ T cell repertoires in Susac syndrome did not show any clonal expansion.

RNA totalling roughly 0.45 to 1 ug underwent reverse transcription with random hexamers. Amplification of TCR beta CDR3 used immunoSEQ multiplex PCR across 54 Vbeta and 13 Jbeta. TCRdb re-analysed the immunoSEQ multiplex PCR reads in MiXCR, keeping a single row per CDR3 protein. Of 150,000 to 200,000 distinct CDR3 sequences in the sample, roughly 94% were seen once. V shed 2 bases, J shed 6 bases, and the junction held 4 bases outside the gene matches. The CDR3 sequence is 14 residues long. The germline CDR1 and CDR2 sequences are DFQATT and SNEGSKA (reference sequence). The source of this sequence is a human donor with Susac syndrome. This chain links TRBV20-1 with TRBJ2-1; TRBD2 matches at 10 bases. The sequenced sample was CD4+ T cells from PBMCs. The CDR3 protein is CSARQLAGANEQFF. The CDR3 bases are TGCAGTGCTAGACAGCTAGCGGGAGCCAATGAGCAGTTCTTC.